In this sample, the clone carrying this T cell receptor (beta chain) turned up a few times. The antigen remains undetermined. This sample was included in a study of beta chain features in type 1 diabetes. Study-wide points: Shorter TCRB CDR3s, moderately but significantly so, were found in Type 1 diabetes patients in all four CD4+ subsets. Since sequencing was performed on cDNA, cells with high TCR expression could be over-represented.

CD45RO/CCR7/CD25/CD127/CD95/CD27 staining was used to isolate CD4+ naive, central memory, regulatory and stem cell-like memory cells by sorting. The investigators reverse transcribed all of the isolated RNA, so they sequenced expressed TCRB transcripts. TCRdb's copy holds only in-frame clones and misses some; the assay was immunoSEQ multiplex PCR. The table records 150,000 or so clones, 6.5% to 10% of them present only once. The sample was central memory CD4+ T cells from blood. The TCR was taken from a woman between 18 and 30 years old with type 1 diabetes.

CDR3 protein: CASRFNEQFF. The CDR3 nucleotides are TGTGCCAGCCGGTTCAATGAGCAGTTCTTC. This chain joins TRBV6-6 and TRBJ2-1; D gene unclear. V was cut by 8 bases and J by 6 bases, with 5 bases left in between. CDR1 is MNHNY, CDR2 SVGAGI, per germline (reference sequence). The CDR3 extends over 10 amino acids.